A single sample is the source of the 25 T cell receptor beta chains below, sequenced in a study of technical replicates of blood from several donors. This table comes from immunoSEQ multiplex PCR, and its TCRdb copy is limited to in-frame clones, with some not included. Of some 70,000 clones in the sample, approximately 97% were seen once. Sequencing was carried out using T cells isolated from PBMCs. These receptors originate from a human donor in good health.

The CDR3 bases are TGTGCCATCAGTGAAAGACTAGCGGGCGAGGGTAAGACAGATACGCAGTATTTT. Translated, it gives CAISERLAGEGKTDTQYF. The chain joins TRBV10-3 to TRBJ2-3; 10 positions match TRBD2. Germline V gene sequence: CDR1 ENHRY, CDR2 SYGVKD. Trimming took 3 bases from V and 3 from J; bases not matched to a gene: 12. The CDR3 sequence is 18 residues long.

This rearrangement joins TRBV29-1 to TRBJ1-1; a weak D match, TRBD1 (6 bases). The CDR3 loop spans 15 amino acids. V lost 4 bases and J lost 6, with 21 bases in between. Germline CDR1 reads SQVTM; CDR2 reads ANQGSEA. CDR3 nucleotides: TGCAGCGTTGCTTACAGGGCCACTGGGGGTCCTGAAGCTTTCTTT. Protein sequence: CSVAYRATGGPEAFF. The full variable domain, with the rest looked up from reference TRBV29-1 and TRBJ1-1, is SAVISQKPSRDICQRGTSLTIQCQVDSQVTMMFWYRQQPGQSLTLIATANQGSEATYESGFVIDKFPISRPNLTFSTLTVSNMSPEDSSIYLCSVAYRATGGPEAFFGQGTRLTVV.

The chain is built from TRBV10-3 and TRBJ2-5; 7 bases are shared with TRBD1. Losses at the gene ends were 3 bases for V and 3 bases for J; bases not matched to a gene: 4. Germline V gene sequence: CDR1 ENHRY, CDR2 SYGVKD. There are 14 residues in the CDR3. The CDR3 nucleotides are TGTGCCATCAGTGACCCCGGGACAGAAGAGACCCAGTACTTC. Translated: CAISDPGTEETQYF.

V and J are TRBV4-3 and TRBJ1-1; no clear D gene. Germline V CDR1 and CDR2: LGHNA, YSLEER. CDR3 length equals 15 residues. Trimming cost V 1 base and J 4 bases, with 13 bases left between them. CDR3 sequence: CASSQGVGLGTEAFF. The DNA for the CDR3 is TGCGCCAGCAGCCAAGGTGTCGGTCTAGGCACTGAAGCTTTCTTT.

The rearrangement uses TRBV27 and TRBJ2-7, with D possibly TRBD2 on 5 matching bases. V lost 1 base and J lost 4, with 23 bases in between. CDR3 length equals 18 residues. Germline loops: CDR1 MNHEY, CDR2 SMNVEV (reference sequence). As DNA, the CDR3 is TGTGCCAGCAGTTTATTTTCTTCGGGGTCGGGCCTGGTGTACGAGCAGTACTTC. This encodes CASSLFSSGSGLVYEQYF.

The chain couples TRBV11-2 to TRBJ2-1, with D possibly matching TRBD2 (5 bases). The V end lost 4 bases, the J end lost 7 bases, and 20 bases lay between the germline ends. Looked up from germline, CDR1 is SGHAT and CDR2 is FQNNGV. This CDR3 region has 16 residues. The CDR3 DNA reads TGTGCCAGCAGCTCCAACTCCTGGACCCGGGGTAATGAGCAGTTCTTC. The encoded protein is CASSSNSWTRGNEQFF.

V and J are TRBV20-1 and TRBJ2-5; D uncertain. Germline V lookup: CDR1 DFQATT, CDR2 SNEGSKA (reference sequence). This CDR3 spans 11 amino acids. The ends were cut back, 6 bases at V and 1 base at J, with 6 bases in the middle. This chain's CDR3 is CSAELQETQYF. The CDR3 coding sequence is TGCAGTGCAGAACTCCAAGAGACCCAGTACTTC.

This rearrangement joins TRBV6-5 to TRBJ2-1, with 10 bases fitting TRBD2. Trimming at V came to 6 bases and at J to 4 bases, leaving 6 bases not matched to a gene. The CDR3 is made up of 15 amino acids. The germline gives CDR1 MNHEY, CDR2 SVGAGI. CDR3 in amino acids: CASSAGTSDYNEQFF. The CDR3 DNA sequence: TGTGCCAGCAGCGCCGGGACTAGCGATTACAATGAGCAGTTCTTC.

The CDR3 DNA is TGTGCCAGCAGGATAGGACAGGCGAACACTGAAGCTTTCTTT. Translated: CASRIGQANTEAFF. The gene calls are TRBV6-5 and TRBJ1-1; 7 bases fit TRBD1. Looked up from germline, CDR1 is MNHEY and CDR2 is SVGAGI. This CDR3 contains 14 residues. V lost 6 bases, J lost 1 base, and 5 bases stayed unmatched.

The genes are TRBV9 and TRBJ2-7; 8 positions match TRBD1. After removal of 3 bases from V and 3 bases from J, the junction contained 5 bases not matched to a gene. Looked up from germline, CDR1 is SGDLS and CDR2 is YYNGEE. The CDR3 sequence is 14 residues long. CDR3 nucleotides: TGTGCCAGCAGCGCGGGACAGGCCATCTACGAGCAGTACTTC. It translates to CASSAGQAIYEQYF.

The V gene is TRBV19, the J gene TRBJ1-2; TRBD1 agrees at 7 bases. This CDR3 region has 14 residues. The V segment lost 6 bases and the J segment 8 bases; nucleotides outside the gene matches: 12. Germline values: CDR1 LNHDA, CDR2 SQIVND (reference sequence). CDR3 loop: CASRRDSLGGGYTF. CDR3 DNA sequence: TGTGCCAGTAGGAGGGACAGTTTAGGAGGAGGCTACACCTTC.

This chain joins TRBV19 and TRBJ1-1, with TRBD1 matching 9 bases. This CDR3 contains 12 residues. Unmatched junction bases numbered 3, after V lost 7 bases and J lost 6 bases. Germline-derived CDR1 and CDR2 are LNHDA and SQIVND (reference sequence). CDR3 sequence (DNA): TGTGCCAGTAAGAGGACAGGGGCTGAAGCTTTCTTT. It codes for CASKRTGAEAFF.

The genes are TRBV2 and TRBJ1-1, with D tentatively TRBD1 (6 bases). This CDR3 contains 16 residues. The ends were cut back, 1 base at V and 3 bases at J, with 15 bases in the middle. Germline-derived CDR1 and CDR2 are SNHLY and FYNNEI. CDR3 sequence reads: CASSEDWRTDHTEAFF. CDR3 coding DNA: TGTGCCAGCAGTGAAGATTGGCGGACAGATCACACTGAAGCTTTCTTT.

In DNA, the CDR3 is TGTGCCAGCTCGCCGACTAGCGGGAGTAGAAATGCGTTCGAGCAGTACTTC. Translated, it gives CASSPTSGSRNAFEQYF. The V and J genes are TRBV18 and TRBJ2-7; 12 bases are a match to TRBD2. V dropped 6 bases and J dropped 6; count of bases not matched to a gene: 15. The germline V gene encodes CDR1 KGHSH and CDR2 LQKENI. The CDR3 is 17 residues long.

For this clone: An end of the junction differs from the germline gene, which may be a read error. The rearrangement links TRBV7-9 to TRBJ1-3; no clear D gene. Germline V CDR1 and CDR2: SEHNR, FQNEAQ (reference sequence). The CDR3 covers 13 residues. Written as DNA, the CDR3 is TGTGCCAGCCGCTTAACTCCCGGAAACACCATATATTTT. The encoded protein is CASRLTPGNTIYF.

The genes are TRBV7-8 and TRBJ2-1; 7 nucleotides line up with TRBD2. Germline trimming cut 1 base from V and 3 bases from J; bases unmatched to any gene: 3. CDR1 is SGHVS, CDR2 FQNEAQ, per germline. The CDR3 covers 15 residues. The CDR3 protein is CASSLVAGDYNEQFF. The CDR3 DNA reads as TGTGCCAGCAGCTTAGTTGCGGGGGACTACAATGAGCAGTTCTTC.

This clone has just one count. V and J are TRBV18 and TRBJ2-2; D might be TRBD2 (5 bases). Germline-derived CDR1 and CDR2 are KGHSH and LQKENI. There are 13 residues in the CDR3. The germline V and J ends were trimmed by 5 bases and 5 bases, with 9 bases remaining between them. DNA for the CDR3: TGTGCCAGCTCAGCGACGGGGACCGGGGAGCTGTTTTTT. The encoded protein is CASSATGTGELFF. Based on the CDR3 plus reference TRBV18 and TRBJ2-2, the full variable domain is NAGVMQNPRHLVRRRGQEARLRCSPMKGHSHVYWYRQLPEEGLKFMVYLQKENIIDESGMPKERFSAEFPKEGPSILRIQQVVRGDSAAYFCASSATGTGELFFGEGSRLTVL.

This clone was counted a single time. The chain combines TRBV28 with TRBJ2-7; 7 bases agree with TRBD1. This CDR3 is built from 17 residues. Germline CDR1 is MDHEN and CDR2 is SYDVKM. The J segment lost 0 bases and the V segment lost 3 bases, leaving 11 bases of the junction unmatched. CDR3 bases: TGTGCCAGCAGTTTTAATTGGGACAGCCCTACCTCCTACGAGCAGTACTTC. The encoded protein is CASSFNWDSPTSYEQYF.

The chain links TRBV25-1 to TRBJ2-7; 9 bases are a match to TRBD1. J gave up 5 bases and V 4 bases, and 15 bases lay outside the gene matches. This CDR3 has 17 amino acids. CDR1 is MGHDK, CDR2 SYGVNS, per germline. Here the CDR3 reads CASSGPLRDRDADEQYF. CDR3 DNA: TGTGCCAGCAGTGGTCCCCTACGGGACAGGGACGCTGACGAGCAGTACTTC.

The CDR3 loop is CASSVASGGSGYYTQYF. Here the CDR3 DNA reads TGTGCCAGCAGCGTAGCTTCTGGCGGTTCCGGATATTATACGCAGTATTTT. The genes are TRBV9 and TRBJ2-3; no clear D. Germline V gives CDR1 SGDLS, CDR2 YYNGEE. The CDR3 totals 17 residues. V lost 0 bases and J 7 bases, leaving 21 bases between the germline ends.

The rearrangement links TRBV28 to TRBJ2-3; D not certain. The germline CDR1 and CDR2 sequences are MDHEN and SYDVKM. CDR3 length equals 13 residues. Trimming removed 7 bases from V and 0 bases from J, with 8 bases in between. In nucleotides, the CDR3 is TGTGCCAGCATTAGTGCGAGCACAGATACGCAGTATTTT. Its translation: CASISASTDTQYF.

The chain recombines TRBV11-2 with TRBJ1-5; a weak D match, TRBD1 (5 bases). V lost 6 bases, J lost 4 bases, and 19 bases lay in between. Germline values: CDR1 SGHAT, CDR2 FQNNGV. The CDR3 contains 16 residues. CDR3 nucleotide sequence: TGTGCCAGCAGTTTAACAGGTTTAGTGGCAAATCAGCCCCAGCATTTT. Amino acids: CASSLTGLVANQPQHF.

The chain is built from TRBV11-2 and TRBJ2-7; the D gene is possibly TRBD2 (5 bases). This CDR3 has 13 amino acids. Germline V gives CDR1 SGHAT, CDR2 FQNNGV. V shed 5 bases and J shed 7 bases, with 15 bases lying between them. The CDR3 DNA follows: TGTGCCAGCAGCGCCGGGAACTCGGGGGAGCAGTACTTC. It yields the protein CASSAGNSGEQYF.

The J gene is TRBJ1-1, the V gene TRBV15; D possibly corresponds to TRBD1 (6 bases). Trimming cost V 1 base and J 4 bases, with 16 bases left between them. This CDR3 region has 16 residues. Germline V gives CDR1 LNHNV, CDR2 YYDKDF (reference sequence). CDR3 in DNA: TGTGCCACCAGCAGAGCGGGAGGCAGGGGAGGCACTGAAGCTTTCTTT. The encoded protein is CATSRAGGRGGTEAFF. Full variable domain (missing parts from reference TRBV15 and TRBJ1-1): DAMVIQNPRYQVTQFGKPVTLSCSQTLNHNVMYWYQQKSSQAPKLLFHYYDKDFNNEADTPDNFQSRRPNTSFCFLDIRSPGLGDTAMYLCATSRAGGRGGTEAFFGQGTRLTVV.

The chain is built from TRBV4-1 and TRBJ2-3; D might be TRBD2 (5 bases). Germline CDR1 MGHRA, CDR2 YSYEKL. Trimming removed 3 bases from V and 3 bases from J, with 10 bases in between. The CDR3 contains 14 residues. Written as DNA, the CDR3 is TGCGCCAGCAGCCAGGGAGCGCAGACAGATACGCAGTATTTT. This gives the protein CASSQGAQTDTQYF.